The 22 T cell receptor beta chains reported below all come from one sample, sequenced in a study of cytomegalovirus exposure and HLA in healthy donors. Researchers ran the PCR with 60 Vbeta and 13 Jbeta primers. Sequencing was performed with immunoSEQ multiplex PCR; in TCRdb, only in-frame clones are kept and a portion is missing. The data show some 180,000 clones, roughly 13% seen once. The sequenced sample consisted of PBMCs. The receptor set was obtained from a man aged 45-60 years in good health and CMV-seropositive.

There are a few counts of this clone. This sequence joins TRBV10-2 and TRBJ1-3; D is ambiguous. V lost 0 bases, J lost 0 bases, and 9 bases lay in between. Germline V gene lookup returns CDR1 WSHSY and CDR2 SAAADI. This CDR3 has 16 residues. The CDR3 protein is CASSESGALSGNTIYF. CDR3 DNA sequence: TGCGCCAGCAGTGAGTCTGGAGCCCTCTCTGGAAACACCATATATTTT.

The chain combines TRBV7-7 with TRBJ2-1, with D tentatively TRBD2 (6 bases). Germline assignment: CDR1 SSHAT and CDR2 FNYEAQ (reference sequence). This CDR3 spans 16 amino acids. V was trimmed by 1 base and J by 7 bases, leaving 17 bases between them. The CDR3 is CASSLEVASAANEQFF. CDR3 nucleotide sequence: TGTGCCAGCAGCTTAGAAGTGGCTAGCGCGGCGAATGAGCAGTTCTTC.

This clone occurred a few times. The V and J genes are TRBV15 and TRBJ1-1, with D possibly matching TRBD1 (5 bases). There are 15 residues in the CDR3. CDR1 LNHNV and CDR2 YYDKDF come from the germline V gene (reference sequence). V lost 2 bases and J 0 bases, leaving 10 bases between the germline ends. The DNA for the CDR3 is TGTGCCACCAGCAGATTTCCGACAGTGAACACTGAAGCTTTCTTT. This sequence encodes CATSRFPTVNTEAFF.

This clone appeared a few times. V usage is TRBV10-1 and J usage is TRBJ2-1; TRBD2 is a possible D gene (6 bases). Germline V gene sequence: CDR1 WNHNN, CDR2 SYGVQD (reference sequence). Deletions cut 2 bases from V and 8 bases from J, with 7 bases between. The CDR3 is made up of 12 amino acids. The CDR3 coding sequence is TGCGCCAGCAGTGAGACGGGGGATGAGCAGTTCTTC. Its translation is CASSETGDEQFF.

This clone was observed a few times. The rearrangement links TRBV27 to TRBJ1-5, with 8 bases lining up with TRBD1. CDR1 is MNHEY, CDR2 SMNVEV, per germline (reference sequence). J was trimmed by 6 bases and V by 1 base; bases with no gene match: 14. The length of the CDR3 is 18 residues. Here the CDR3 reads CASSLYPSSTGESQPQHF. DNA for the CDR3: TGTGCCAGCAGTTTATACCCCTCTTCGACAGGGGAGAGTCAGCCCCAGCATTTT.

This sequence joins TRBV5-4 and TRBJ1-2; D remains unclear. The CDR3 is 13 residues long. The germline V gene has CDR1 SGHNT and CDR2 YYREEE (reference sequence). The V and J ends lost 2 bases and 3 bases respectively, with 8 bases between them. CDR3 in DNA: TGTGCCAGCAGCTTCCCAGGATACTATGGCTACACCTTC. Translating it yields CASSFPGYYGYTF.

This chain uses TRBV4-3 with TRBJ1-4; 9 bases match TRBD1. The V and J ends lost 1 base and 6 bases, in that order; junction bases with no gene match: 12. In germline, CDR1 is LGHNA, CDR2 YSLEER. The CDR3 extends over 18 amino acids. The DNA of the CDR3 is TGCGCCAGCAGCCAAGGGGTCCCGGGACAGGGAGAGGATGAAAAACTGTTTTTT. Translated: CASSQGVPGQGEDEKLFF.

The V and J genes are TRBV27 and TRBJ1-4; possibly TRBD1 for D (6 bases). The CDR3 runs to 15 residues. Germline V lookup: CDR1 MNHEY, CDR2 SMNVEV (reference sequence). The germline V and J ends were trimmed by 3 bases and 8 bases, with 16 bases remaining between them. CDR3 region: CASSFIPGEGEKLFF. The CDR3 DNA follows: TGTGCCAGCAGTTTTATTCCAGGGGAGGGCGAAAAACTGTTTTTT.

In this sample, this clone turned up a few times. The chain recombines TRBV11-3 with TRBJ1-1; the match to TRBD1 covers 8 bases. The CDR3 loop spans 15 amino acids. CDR1 SGHNT and CDR2 YENEEA come from the germline V gene. The J segment lost 4 bases and the V segment lost 4 bases, leaving 8 bases of the junction unmatched. The CDR3 reads CASSYQRTGPTEAFF. CDR3 nucleotide sequence: TGTGCCAGCAGCTATCAGAGGACAGGGCCCACTGAAGCTTTCTTT. The whole variable domain, remainder taken from reference TRBV11-3 and TRBJ1-1, is EAGVVQSPRYKIIEKKQPVAFWCNPISGHNTLYWYLQNLGQGPELLIRYENEEAVDDSQLPKDRFSAERLKGVDSTLKIQPAELGDSAVYLCASSYQRTGPTEAFFGQGTRLTVV.

This clone occurred a few times. The rearrangement uses TRBV7-9 and TRBJ2-2, with a possible D match to TRBD1 (6 bases). Germline values: CDR1 SEHNR, CDR2 FQNEAQ (reference sequence). CDR3 length equals 15 residues. The V gene lost 6 bases and the J gene lost 1 base, with 12 bases spanning the gap. The CDR3 DNA reads TGTGCCAGCAGGATTCTACAGGGGAACACCGGGGAGCTGTTTTTT. It translates to CASRILQGNTGELFF.

This clone showed up just a few times. The rearrangement joins TRBV7-8 to TRBJ1-5, with 9 bases aligning to TRBD1. Germline CDR1 is SGHVS and CDR2 is FQNEAQ. There are 15 residues in the CDR3. V lost 4 bases and J lost 7; bases outside the gene matches: 8. The CDR3 sequence: CASSSGGQGGQPQHF. CDR3 DNA: TGTGCCAGCAGCTCAGGGGGACAGGGTGGCCAGCCCCAGCATTTT.

The chain combines TRBV2 with TRBJ1-6, with D perhaps TRBD1 (6 bases). V lost 6 bases to trimming and J lost 9 bases, with 18 bases between them. From germline, CDR1 is SNHLY and CDR2 FYNNEI. The CDR3 loop spans 15 amino acids. CDR3 nucleotide sequence: TGTGCCAGCAGGGCTAGAACAGGGACCGGTTCACCCCTCCACTTT. Its protein product is CASRARTGTGSPLHF.

This clone has only a few counts. The chain carries TRBV7-2 and TRBJ2-7; 7 nucleotides match TRBD1. Germline trimming cut 1 base from V and 1 base from J; bases unmatched to any gene: 4. Looked up from germline, CDR1 is SGHTA and CDR2 is FQGNSA. The CDR3 consists of 15 residues. The CDR3 here is CASSLEAGGSYEQYF. The CDR3 DNA follows: TGTGCCAGCAGCTTAGAGGCAGGGGGATCCTACGAGCAGTACTTC.

The rearrangement uses TRBV28 and TRBJ1-4, with 10 bases fitting TRBD1. Germline trimming cut 8 bases from V and 8 bases from J; bases unmatched to any gene: 8. CDR1 MDHEN and CDR2 SYDVKM come from the germline V gene. CDR3 length: 14 residues. In DNA form, the CDR3 reads TGTGCCAGCGCCGCGACAGGGGGCGGAGAAAAACTGTTTTTT. The encoded protein is CASAATGGGEKLFF.

This clone occurred a few times. The rearrangement links TRBV10-3 to TRBJ1-6; 8 bases align to TRBD1. V dropped 3 bases and J dropped 9; count of bases not matched to a gene: 4. This CDR3 is built from 14 residues. CDR1 is ENHRY, CDR2 SYGVKD, per germline. The CDR3 DNA reads TGTGCCATCAGTGATGACAGGGGCGGTTCACCCCTCCACTTT. Its protein is CAISDDRGGSPLHF.

This clone was seen more than once but under ten times. V gene TRBV5-1 combines with J gene TRBJ2-5; D is possibly TRBD2 (6 bases). This CDR3 has 13 residues. CDR1 is SGHRS, CDR2 YFSETQ, per germline. Trimming removed 7 bases from V and 3 bases from J, with 13 bases in between. CDR3: CASAGGLKETQYF. CDR3 nucleotide sequence: TGCGCCAGCGCCGGCGGACTAAAAGAGACCCAGTACTTC.

This clone came up a few times. V usage is TRBV21-1 and J usage is TRBJ2-5; the DNA was not compared with TRBD2, the D call given in the table. TRBV21-1 counts as a pseudogene. The CDR3 runs to 18 residues. The CDR3 sequence is CARPTQGWTSGGWKTQYF. Written as DNA, the CDR3 is TGTGCCAGACCTACACAGGGGTGGACTAGCGGGGGGTGGAAGACCCAGTACTTC.

This clone has a single count. V is TRBV7-8 and J is TRBJ1-5; possible D gene TRBD1, 5 bases. The CDR3 has 15 residues. V was cut by 1 base and J by 11 bases, with 18 bases left in between. Germline CDR1 is SGHVS and CDR2 is FQNEAQ. CDR3 amino acids: CASSLDAAGQSAQHF. CDR3 nucleotides: TGTGCCAGCAGCTTAGATGCCGCAGGGCAATCGGCCCAGCATTTT.

The table lists this clone with a few counts. V usage is TRBV2 and J usage is TRBJ2-1; D is unclear. This CDR3 spans 14 amino acids. CDR1 is SNHLY, CDR2 FYNNEI, per germline. Trimming took off 7 bases at V and 2 bases at J, with 12 bases between the two ends. CDR3 in amino acids: CASISRSTYNEQFF. The DNA of the CDR3 is TGTGCCAGCATATCACGGAGTACCTACAATGAGCAGTTCTTC.

On this clone itself: The germline gene is not matched at one end of the junction; a read error may be the cause. The V call is TRBV7-7, the J call TRBJ2-5; 9 bases map to TRBD1. CDR1 and CDR2 (germline): SSHAT, FNYEAQ (reference sequence). The CDR3 extends over 15 amino acids. This CDR3 reads CASSSPATGGETQYF. The CDR3 DNA sequence: TGTGCTAGCAGCTCCCCCGCGACAGGGGGTGAGACCCAGTACTTC. The full variable domain, in which reference TRBV7-7 and TRBJ2-5 provide the parts outside the CDR3, is GAGVSQSPRYKVTKRGQDVTLRCDPISSHATLYWYQQALGQGPEFLTYFNYEAQPDKSGLPSDRFSAERPEGSISTLTIQRTEQRDSAMYRCASSSPATGGETQYFGPGTRLLVL.

This clone was recorded a few times. As DNA, the CDR3 is TGTGCCAGCAGCCCATCCCCCGGGCCCCAGCATTTT. As protein: CASSPSPGPQHF. This chain joins TRBV7-9 and TRBJ1-5; D remains unclear. Germline V CDR1 and CDR2: SEHNR, FQNEAQ (reference sequence). V gave up 5 bases and J gave up 9 bases, with 11 bases separating them. The CDR3 runs 12 residues.

The gene calls are TRBV4-1 and TRBJ2-7, with 8 bases that match TRBD1. Germline CDR1 is MGHRA and CDR2 is YSYEKL. With V trimmed by 4 bases and J by 3 bases, 8 bases remained unmatched. The CDR3 is 15 residues long. CDR3 nucleotide sequence: TGCGCCAGCAGCCTCCTTCCTACAGGGGGCTACGAGCAGTACGTC. It codes for CASSLLPTGGYEQYV.